Below, 3 T cell receptor beta chains from the same sample are listed, as sequenced in a study of identifying expanded T cells in peripheral blood. The protocol was immunoSEQ multiplex PCR, while the TCRdb copy is restricted to in-frame clones and leaves out a portion. In the table there are tens of thousands of clones, around 90% of which are singletons. Material for sequencing was blood. The receptors shown here come from a person aged 18 to 75 in good health.

The table lists this clone with a count of one. Other nucleotide sequences from this sample produce the same CDR3. This chain links TRBV6-1 with TRBJ1-3, with D uncertain. The V and J ends lost 3 bases and 0 bases respectively, with 6 bases between them. Per germline, CDR1 MNHNS and CDR2 SASEGT. This CDR3 region has 14 residues. The CDR3 DNA reads TGTGCCAGCAGTGACGGTGCCTCTGGAAACACCATATATTTT. It translates to CASSDGASGNTIYF.

The chain combines TRBV6-1 with TRBJ1-3; tentatively, D is TRBD1 (5 bases). Germline CDR1 reads MNHNS; CDR2 reads SASEGT. Trimming left V 4 bases short and J 0 bases short, with 7 bases between. The CDR3 is made up of 14 amino acids. CDR3 in amino acids: CASSADSSGNTIYF. The CDR3 coding sequence is TGTGCCAGCAGTGCTGACAGCTCTGGAAACACCATATATTTT.

This chain joins TRBV19 and TRBJ1-5, with 8 nucleotides matching TRBD1. V shed 5 bases, J shed 2 bases, and the junction held 2 bases outside the gene matches. The germline gives CDR1 LNHDA, CDR2 SQIVND (reference sequence). The CDR3 length is 14 residues. The CDR3 region has the DNA TGTGCCAGTAGTCCGGGACAGGGCAATCAGCCCCAGCATTTT. It translates to CASSPGQGNQPQHF.